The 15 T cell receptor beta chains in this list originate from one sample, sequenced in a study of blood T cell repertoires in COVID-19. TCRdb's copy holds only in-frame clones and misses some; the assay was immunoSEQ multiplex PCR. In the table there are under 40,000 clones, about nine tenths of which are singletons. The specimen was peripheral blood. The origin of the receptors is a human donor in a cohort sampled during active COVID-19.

CDR3 DNA sequence: TGTGCCAGCAGCTTAGGACCGGGACAGGGGGACTCACCCCTCCACTTT. Amino acid sequence: CASSLGPGQGDSPLHF. The V call is TRBV13, the J call TRBJ1-6; 11 nucleotides match TRBD1. Germline lookup yields CDR1 PRHDT and CDR2 FYEKMQ (reference sequence). The CDR3 consists of 16 residues. V lost 0 bases and J lost 10; bases outside the gene matches: 5.

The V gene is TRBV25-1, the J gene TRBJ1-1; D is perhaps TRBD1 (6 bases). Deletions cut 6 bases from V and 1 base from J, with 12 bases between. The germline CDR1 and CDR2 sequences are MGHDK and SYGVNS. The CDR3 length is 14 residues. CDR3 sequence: CASRGTKGNTEAFF. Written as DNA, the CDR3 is TGTGCCAGCAGAGGGACAAAAGGGAACACTGAAGCTTTCTTT.

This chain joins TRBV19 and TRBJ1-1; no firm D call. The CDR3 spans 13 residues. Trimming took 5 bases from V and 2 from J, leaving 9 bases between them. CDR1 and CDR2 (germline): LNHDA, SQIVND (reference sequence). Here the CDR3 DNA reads TGTGCCAGTAGTCCGACTCTTAACACTGAAGCTTTCTTT. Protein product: CASSPTLNTEAFF.

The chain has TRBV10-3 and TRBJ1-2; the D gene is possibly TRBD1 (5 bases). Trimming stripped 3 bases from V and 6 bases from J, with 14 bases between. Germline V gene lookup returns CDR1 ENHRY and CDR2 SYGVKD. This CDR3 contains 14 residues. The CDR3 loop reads CAISDKGVMDGYTF. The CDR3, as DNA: TGTGCCATCAGTGACAAAGGGGTGATGGATGGCTACACCTTC.

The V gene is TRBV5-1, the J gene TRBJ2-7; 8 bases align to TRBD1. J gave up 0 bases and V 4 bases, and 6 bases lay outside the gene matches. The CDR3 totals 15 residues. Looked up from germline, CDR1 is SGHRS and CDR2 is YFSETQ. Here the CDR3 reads CASSGTGQSSYEQYF. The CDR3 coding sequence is TGCGCCAGCAGCGGGACAGGTCAAAGCTCCTACGAGCAGTACTTC.

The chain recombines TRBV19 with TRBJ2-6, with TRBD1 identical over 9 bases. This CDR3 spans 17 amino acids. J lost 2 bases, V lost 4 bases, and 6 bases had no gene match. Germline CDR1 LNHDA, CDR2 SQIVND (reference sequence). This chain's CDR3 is CASSTDRGIAGANVLTF. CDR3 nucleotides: TGTGCCAGTAGTACAGACAGGGGGATCGCTGGGGCCAACGTCCTGACTTTC.

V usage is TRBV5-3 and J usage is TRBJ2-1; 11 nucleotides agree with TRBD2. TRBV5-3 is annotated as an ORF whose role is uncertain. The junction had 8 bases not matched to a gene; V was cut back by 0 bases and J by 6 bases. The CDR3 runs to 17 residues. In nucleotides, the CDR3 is TGTGCCAGAAGCTTGGTTTTGGGACTAGCGGTTTTCAATGAGCAGTTCTTC. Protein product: CARSLVLGLAVFNEQFF.

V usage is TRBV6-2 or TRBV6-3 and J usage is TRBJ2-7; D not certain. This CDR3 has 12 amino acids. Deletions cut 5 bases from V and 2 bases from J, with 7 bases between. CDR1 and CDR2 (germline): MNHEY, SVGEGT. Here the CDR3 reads CASSADTYEQYF. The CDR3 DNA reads TGTGCCAGCAGTGCCGACACCTACGAGCAGTACTTC.

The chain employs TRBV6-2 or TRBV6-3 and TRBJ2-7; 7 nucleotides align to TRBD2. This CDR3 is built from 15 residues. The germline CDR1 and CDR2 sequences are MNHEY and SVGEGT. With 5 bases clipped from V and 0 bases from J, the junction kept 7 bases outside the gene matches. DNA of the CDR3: TGTGCCAGCAGTCCACTAGCGCCGAGCTCCTACGAGCAGTACTTC. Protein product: CASSPLAPSSYEQYF.

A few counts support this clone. CDR3 bases: TGTGCCAGCAGCCACCCTAGGGGGCAGCTCTATGGCTACACCTTC. This codes for CASSHPRGQLYGYTF. The V and J genes are TRBV7-9 and TRBJ1-2; TRBD1 aligns across 7 bases. V trimming: 5 bases; J trimming: 4 bases; junction bases outside the gene matches: 10. In germline, CDR1 is SEHNR, CDR2 FQNEAQ (reference sequence). The CDR3 sequence is 15 residues long.

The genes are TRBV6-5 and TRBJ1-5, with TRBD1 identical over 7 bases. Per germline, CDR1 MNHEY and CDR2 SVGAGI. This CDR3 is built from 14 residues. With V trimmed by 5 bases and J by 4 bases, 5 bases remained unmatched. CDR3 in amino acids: CASSPGQTNQPQHF. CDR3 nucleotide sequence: TGTGCCAGCAGTCCGGGACAGACGAATCAGCCCCAGCATTTT.

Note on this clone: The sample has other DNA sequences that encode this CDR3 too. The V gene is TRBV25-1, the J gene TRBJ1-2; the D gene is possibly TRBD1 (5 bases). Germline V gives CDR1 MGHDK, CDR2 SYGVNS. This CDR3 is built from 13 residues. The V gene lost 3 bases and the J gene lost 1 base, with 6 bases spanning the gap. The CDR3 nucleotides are TGTGCCAGCAGTGAGGGGGGTAACTATGGCTACACCTTC. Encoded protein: CASSEGGNYGYTF.

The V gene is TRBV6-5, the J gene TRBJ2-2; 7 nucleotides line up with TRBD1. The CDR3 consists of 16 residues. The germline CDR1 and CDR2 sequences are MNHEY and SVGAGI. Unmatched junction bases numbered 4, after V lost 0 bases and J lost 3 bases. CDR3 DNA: TGTGCCAGCAGTTACTCGTCACAGGGGTACACCGGGGAGCTGTTTTTT. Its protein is CASSYSSQGYTGELFF.

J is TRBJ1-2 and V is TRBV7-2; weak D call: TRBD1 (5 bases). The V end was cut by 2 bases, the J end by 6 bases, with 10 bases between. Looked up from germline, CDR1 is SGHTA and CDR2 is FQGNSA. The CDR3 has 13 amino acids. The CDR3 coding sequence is TGTGCCAGCAGCTTAATCGCAGGGAATGGCTACACCTTC. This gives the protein CASSLIAGNGYTF.

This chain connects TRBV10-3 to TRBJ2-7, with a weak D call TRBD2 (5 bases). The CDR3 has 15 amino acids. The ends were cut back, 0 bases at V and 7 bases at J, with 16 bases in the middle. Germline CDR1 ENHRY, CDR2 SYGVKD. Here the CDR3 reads CAISESKMASGEQYF. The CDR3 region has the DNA TGTGCCATCAGTGAGTCGAAAATGGCGTCGGGAGAGCAGTACTTC.